The sequence of this TCR beta chain was determined in a study of cytomegalovirus exposure and HLA in healthy donors (TCRdb year 2017). Turning to the overall study: In an earlier analysis of roughly 500 of the donors, 276 Gb of sequence data and about 110 million unique TCR beta sequences from approximately 180 million T cells were reported. Approximately 310 gigabases of sequencing data and roughly 81 million unique TCR sequences made up an early release that covered 500 to 650 HLA-typed donors. Among the 398 genotyped donors, about 85% belonged to the genetic ancestry cluster associated with self-reported Caucasian donors. The aim of the study was to test whether cataloging public T cell receptors could identify signatures of past pathogen exposure. The study profiled the T cell repertoires of 666 subjects by immunosequencing and related them to cytomegalovirus serostatus. A separate validation cohort of roughly 120 different subjects was used in addition to the roughly 670-subject first cohort. To predict cytomegalovirus infection status, the study brought together high-throughput TCR immunosequencing, statistical association of individual TCRs with disease status, and machine learning. A later analysis re-examined previously published TCR beta repertoires from more than 550 donors and added high-resolution HLA genotyping to investigate patterns of TCR occurrence. The later analysis used no new phenotypic data to find candidate immune exposures, relying instead on TCR beta sequences and their occurrence across donors. An earlier analysis of around 540 of the donors applied high-throughput TCR beta sequencing to assess whether each TCR beta V gene segment acted as functional or pseudogenic. Donor age, sex, ethnicity and CMV serostatus were collected together with the repertoire data. A later genetic analysis took genome-wide SNP genotypes for about three fifths of the roughly 700 donors and used that subset as a discovery cohort. Every discovery cohort repertoire had been produced on one sequencing platform. HLA typing covered class I and class II loci at four-digit resolution. The number of typed donors differed by locus: about 629-630 for A, B, C, DRB1 and DQB1; 522 for DQA1; over 600 for DPA1; and about 450 for DPB1. Roughly 5 DR-DQ haplotypes were handled as single units for association and clustering because linkage in the cohort was strong. Across 300 to 500 genotyped donors of the cohort, an average of approximately 240,000 unique TCR beta nucleotide sequences per donor were sequenced, and 15% to 20% of those sequences were non-productive.

The germline V gene (reference sequence) gives CDR1 as MNHEY and CDR2 as SMNVEV. Including cysteine and phenylalanine, the CDR3 has 14 amino acids. Solely the CDR3 DNA is kept, with 42 bases framed from the first base. This clone was seen just once. Its cognate antigen has yet to be identified. The junction differs from germline at one of its ends, possibly a read error. The investigation overall reported the following: In a later analysis, HLA-associated TCR beta chains showed more clonal expansion and lower generation probabilities than non-associated chains that were equally common. A later analysis associated 16,951 TCR beta sequences with specific HLA alleles at a false discovery rate of 0.05. Compared with the approximately 720-donor mean, donors in an Asian-associated ancestry cluster had fewer N-insertions in productive TCRs, according to a later genetic analysis. Because the 87-base-pair reads could not distinguish some IMGT-functional V segments, including TRBV6-2 and TRBV6-3, those segments were excluded. This cohort had only TCR beta chains sequenced, and the lack of alpha or paired-chain data limited which features could be detected. The earlier analysis of a few hundred of the donors excluded approximately 17 rarely observed V segments, including chromosome 9 orphons, because counts were too low. A group of highly shared sequence variants was considered likely to be a technical artifact of the sequencing pipeline. Because HLA typing was missing for some donors at each locus, association tests included only the typed subset. Cytomegalovirus status was reported to be diagnosed by the classifier with high specificity and sensitivity in both the original and validation cohorts. When HLA alleles, especially DR and DQ, strongly co-occurred, attributing TCR associations to individual alleles was difficult. Most CMV-associated TCR beta chains appeared to be HLA-restricted in a later analysis, and the HLA associations seemed to be driven largely by CMV exposure. Immune exposure information for the cohort was limited to CMV serostatus. In an earlier analysis of about 540 of the donors, most TCR beta V segments were observed in productive rearrangements about 87% or about 30% of the time, broadly matching IMGT annotations. A later genetic analysis associated a missense DCLRE1C variant with V-gene and J-gene trimming of TCR beta chains, and an independent cohort replicated the association. Several of the top co-occurrence clusters appeared to be linked to parvovirus B19, influenza, CMV and Epstein-Barr virus, according to a later analysis. In a later analysis, the rate of TCR association differed among HLA loci, with DRB1 alleles having the most associated TCRs and HLA-C alleles having the fewest. In vitro tests confirmed that three of the cytomegalovirus-associated TCR beta chains recognize cytomegalovirus antigens. Roughly uniform sequencing depth across donors was assumed in presence/absence analyses, although this assumption may not hold. The study gave a list of around 170 TCR beta chains associated with cytomegalovirus. A further reported finding was that TCR beta sequences accurately predicted the HLA-A and HLA-B alleles for most subjects in the first cohort. The authors suggested that the approach could potentially be extended to other disease states and immunological phenotypes. Across donors, most TCR sequences were observed very rarely, whereas some public TCRs were present in many individuals. Correlated functional status among segregating V segments might reflect linkage disequilibrium, but an unknown experimental factor could not be ruled out.

In total, fewer than 750 healthy bone marrow donors made up the cohort. All cohort members were sampled while nominally healthy, although unrecorded immune exposures were likely present. The donor was CMV seropositive and was included in the group of around 300 seropositive cohort members. A peripheral blood sample was provided by each donor, and peripheral blood mononuclear cells were used for TCR beta sequencing. Genomic DNA extraction from the blood cell samples was performed with the Qiagen DNeasy Blood Extraction Kit. Libraries were constructed by the immunoSEQ multiplex PCR assay. For the multiplex PCR, a mixture combining 60 forward primers for TCR Vbeta segments and 13 reverse primers for TCR Jbeta segments was used. The CDR3 region of rearranged TCR beta genes was amplified from genomic DNA with a multiplex PCR assay. On the Illumina HiSeq System, the amplified TCR beta libraries were sequenced as 87-base-pair reads. In the original analysis: A later analysis tallied around 87 million unique TCR beta chains across the roughly 610 repertoires, and around 10 million of those chains were shared by two or more donors. A nearest-neighbor algorithm error-corrected the raw reads and collapsed the reads into unique sequences, merging closely related sequences to remove PCR and sequencing errors. Alignment of CDR3 sequences to IMGT reference sequences was used to assign V, D and J gene segments. Each retained sequence needed at least a six-nucleotide match to both a V gene segment and a J gene segment. Rearrangements were classified as productive when the CDR3 lacked stop codons and remained in frame with V and J, and all other rearrangements were classified as non-productive. Following IMGT convention, CDR3 was defined as the stretch from the second conserved V-encoded cysteine up to the conserved J-encoded phenylalanine. Sequences without an unambiguous match to a single V gene segment were excluded from the earlier analysis of several hundred of the donors. An earlier analysis of 587 of the donors called V segments functional above 56.7% productive rearrangements and segregating when the between-donor standard deviation exceeded 5%. To diagnose cytomegalovirus status from the catalog of TCR beta chain sequences, a statistical classification framework was built. A later analysis assigned V and J genes by comparing TCR nucleotide sequences with IMGT/GENE-DB human TR gene sequences. In a later analysis, CDR3 sequences and most-parsimonious VDJ recombination scenarios were assigned using the TCRdist pipeline. In a later analysis, each TCR beta chain was defined by its CDR3 amino acid sequence together with its V-gene family, and reads without a unique V-gene family were excluded. A later analysis removed roughly 590 highly shared, low-generation-probability nucleotide sequences to deal with suspected cross-contamination and a sequencing artifact. In a later analysis, a clonal expansion index for each public chain was calculated from normalized within-repertoire ranks of inferred template counts. In a later analysis, generation probabilities were computed using a VDJ recombination model fitted to out-of-frame rearrangements, and the results were checked against IGoR. In a later analysis, TCR-TCR, TCR-HLA and TCR-CMV co-occurrence was scored with hypergeometric tests, and a repertoire-size bias correction was applied to TCR pairs. To estimate false discovery rates, a later analysis permuted the HLA or CMV assignments 20 times. A later analysis grouped co-occurring TCRs with DBSCAN, adding TCRdist sequence similarity when clustering within HLA-allele-positive subsets. Repertoires with fewer than 30,000 or more than 120,000 public chains, plus five repertoires with anomalous nucleotide sharing, were excluded from co-occurrence clustering. The table was pulled from immuneACCESS by TCRdb, which kept in-frame rearrangements only. Such tables lose some clones; where checked, under half of the loss comes from unresolved V genes, and the rest has no known cause. That table gives V, J and clone size, and the DNA gave D and trimming. The sample profile shows 150,000 to 200,000 clones; about 70% of them were found once. The leading ten clones occupy around 9.3% of the sample.

Material: PBMCs. The rearranged segments are TRBV27 and TRBJ2-2; 7 nucleotides in the junction match TRBD2. The TCR originated in a man younger than 45 in good health and CMV-seropositive. The CDR3 protein: CASSRRENAGELFF. The DNA sequence follows: TGTGCCAGCAGTAGGCGGGAGAACGCCGGGGAGCTGTTTTTT.